This T cell receptor (beta chain) was observed in a study of Graves' ophthalmopathy and Graves' hyperthyroidism. CDR3 regions of TCR beta were amplified from RNA transcripts. First-round RT-PCR used HTBI primers; second-round multiplex PCR followed. In TCRdb, the multiplex PCR reads were re-called with MiXCR into one record per CDR3 protein. The sample shows 150,000 to 200,000 distinct CDR3 sequences, approximately 38% of them seen only once. Study-wide results and limits: Cross-validated, the 13-signature model showed 87.88%/81.08% sensitivity/specificity, and 80%/75% in the test set. Detected in blood as well were most expanded thyroid clonotypes with frequency above 0.001.

Ophthalmopathy cases showed moderate-to-severe activity, scoring CAS ≥3 and NOSPECS ≥4, with duration under 3 months. As diagnostic evidence, clinical symptoms, serum thyroxine, TRAb, thyroid ultrasound and orbital computed tomography were relied upon. The length of the CDR3 is 15 residues. Germline V gene lookup returns CDR1 MDHEN and CDR2 SYDVKM. Trimming took off 1 base at V and 7 bases at J, with 14 bases between the two ends. This clonotype was observed many times. Its specificity is unknown. The chain couples TRBV28 to TRBJ1-5; tentative D call: TRBD1 (5 bases). The TCR originated in a woman in her thirties or forties with Graves' ophthalmopathy. The sample comprised peripheral blood. CDR3 residues: CASSLSPQGGQPQHF. In nucleotides, the CDR3 is TGTGCCAGCAGTTTATCCCCCCAGGGAGGACAGCCCCAGCATTTT. The variable domain in full, with the rest retrieved from reference TRBV28 and TRBJ1-5, is DVKVTQSSRYLVKRTGEKVFLECVQDMDHENMFWYRQDPGLGLRLIYFSYDVKMKEKGDIPEGYSVSREKKERFSLILESASTNQTSMYLCASSLSPQGGQPQHFGDGTRLSIL.